One and the same sample provided the 3 T cell receptor beta chains below, sequenced in a study of blood T cell repertoires in COVID-19. The repertoire was sequenced with immunoSEQ multiplex PCR; TCRdb's copy has only in-frame clones and lacks some. The repertoire includes 90,000 to 140,000 clones, roughly 80% of them detected once, and roughly 19% sits in the top ten. Sequencing was performed on peripheral blood. The receptors derive from a woman between 65 and 79 years old with acute or convalescent COVID-19.

Comments on this clone: One end of the junction is discordant with germline, which a read error may explain. Other DNA sequences in this sample translate to the same CDR3. The genes are TRBV5-1 and TRBJ1-1; D not resolved. The CDR3 spans 14 residues. Germline-derived CDR1 and CDR2 are SGHRS and YFSETQ. CDR3 bases: TGTGCCAGCAGCCGTGACGGAGCGAACACTGAAGCTTTCTTT. Its protein is CASSRDGANTEAFF. The entire variable domain, with the rest obtained from reference TRBV5-1 and TRBJ1-1, is as follows: KAGVTQTPRYLIKTRGQQVTLSCSPISGHRSVSWYQQTPGQGLQFLFEYFSETQRNKGNFPGRFSGRQFSNSRSEMNVSTLELGDSALYLCASSRDGANTEAFFGQGTRLTVV.

This chain joins TRBV5-4 and TRBJ2-3; 10 nucleotides line up with TRBD2. The CDR3 consists of 17 residues. Germline CDR1 SGHNT, CDR2 YYREEE (reference sequence). V gave up 2 bases and J gave up 5 bases; unmatched junction bases: 11. CDR3 bases: TGTGCCAGCAGCTTTAGGACTAGCGGCAAACCGCTAGATACGCAGTATTTT. Its protein product is CASSFRTSGKPLDTQYF.

The chain links TRBV7-6 to TRBJ1-1, with D unclear. From germline, CDR1 is SGHVS and CDR2 FNYEAQ. The V end lost 1 base, the J end lost 1 base, and 10 bases lay between the germline ends. The CDR3 runs to 15 residues. The CDR3 sequence is CASSLGADGNTEAFF. CDR3 nucleotides: TGTGCCAGCAGCTTAGGGGCTGACGGGAACACTGAAGCTTTCTTT. The entire variable domain, with the rest obtained from reference TRBV7-6 and TRBJ1-1, is as follows: GAGVSQSPRYKVTKRGQDVALRCDPISGHVSLYWYRQALGQGPEFLTYFNYEAQQDKSGLPNDRFSAERPEGSISTLTIQRTEQRDSAMYRCASSLGADGNTEAFFGQGTRLTVV.